These T cell receptor beta chains were read from a single sample in a study of lymphopenia after photon versus proton radiotherapy. The table came from immunoSEQ multiplex PCR; TCRdb's copy has only in-frame clones and leaves some out. The sample contains 50,000 to 75,000 clones, 86% of which appear only once. Material: peripheral blood, obtained from a patient treated with photon-based radiotherapy. These TCRs come from a middle-aged man with gastric cancer. Both conserved end residues are part of each CDR3. D genes are given only for firm matches. Clone size is shown for a subset of rows, as once, few, many or a class of expanded clone.

j_gene,abundance,v_gene,d_gene,CDR3nt,CDR3aa
TRBJ1-5,.,TRBV15,.,TGTGCCACCAGCAGAAGAGTCCAGGCAGGACGAAATCAGCCCCAGCATTTT,CATSRRVQAGRNQPQHF
TRBJ2-4,few,TRBV7-2,.,TGTGCCAGCAGCCGGACATTTGGCATTCAGTACTTC,CASSRTFGIQYF
TRBJ2-3,.,TRBV7-6,.,TGTGCCAGCAGCTTAGGGCCAGATACGCAGTATTTT,CASSLGPDTQYF
TRBJ2-5,.,TRBV30,.,TGTGCCTGGACCCCCTGGACAGCAGGTGGAGAGACCCAGTACTTC,CAWTPWTAGGETQYF
TRBJ1-5,.,TRBV12-5,.,TGTGCTAGTGTTGAAACCTGGGGTAGCAATCAGCCCCAGCATTTT,CASVETWGSNQPQHF
TRBJ1-5,.,TRBV5-5,.,TGTGCCAGCAGCTTCGGGGAATCAGGGTCAGGAGGGCCCCAGCATTTT,CASSFGESGSGGPQHF
TRBJ2-7,.,TRBV11-2,TRBD1,TGTGCCAGCAGCACCCGGGACAGGCGTCCATTAGAGCAGTACTTC,CASSTRDRRPLEQYF
TRBJ1-2,.,TRBV5-6,.,TGTGCCAGCAGCTTGTACGGGGAAACAGCTAACTATGGCTACACCTTC,CASSLYGETANYGYTF
TRBJ2-3,.,TRBV7-2,.,TGTGCCAGCAGCTTAATGGGCACAGATACGCAGTATTTT,CASSLMGTDTQYF
TRBJ1-2,.,TRBV4-1,.,TGCGCCAGCAGCCAGGCCCCAGGATATGGCTACACCTTC,CASSQAPGYGYTF
TRBJ2-3,.,TRBV18,.,TGTGCCAGCTCACCGGACCTTGGGACCGTTAATTTGTATTTT,CASSPDLGTVNLYF
TRBJ2-7,.,TRBV14,TRBD2,TGTGCCAGCAGCCGGGGGGGAAGGGAGCAGTACTTC,CASSRGGREQYF
TRBJ1-5,few,TRBV5-1,.,TGCGCCAGCAGCTTGGTCGGCAATCAGCCCCAGCATTTT,CASSLVGNQPQHF
TRBJ2-7,.,TRBV2,.,TGTGCCAGCAGTGATAGGGGCCTCGAGGAGCAGTACTTC,CASSDRGLEEQYF
TRBJ2-3,.,TRBV29-1,TRBD1,TGCAGCGCGACAGGGTCAGATACGCAGTATTTT,CSATGSDTQYF
TRBJ2-5,.,TRBV6-5,TRBD2,TGTGCCAGCAGTTCCCTAGCGGGGGCCCCCCAAGAGACCCAGTACTTC,CASSSLAGAPQETQYF
TRBJ2-1,.,TRBV5-4,.,TGTGCCAGCAGCTTGGTTGGGACTGCCAACAATGAGCAGTTCTTC,CASSLVGTANNEQFF
TRBJ2-7,.,TRBV7-2,.,TGTGCCAGCAGTGGGGAGCGCTACCCGAACTACGAGCAGTACTTC,CASSGERYPNYEQYF
TRBJ2-7,few,TRBV7-6,.,TGTGCCAGCAGCCAGGCCCGGGACACCGAGCAGTACTTC,CASSQARDTEQYF
TRBJ2-2,few,TRBV19,.,TGTGCCAGTCGACAGGGAGGGGAGACCGGGGAGCTGTTTTTT,CASRQGGETGELFF
TRBJ2-1,.,TRBV7-8,TRBD2,TGTGCCAGCAGCTTCGGGACTAGCGTCCATGAGCAGTTCTTC,CASSFGTSVHEQFF
TRBJ1-4,.,TRBV5-1,TRBD1,TGCGCCAGCAGCTGGGGGACAGGGATTCATGAAAAACTGTTTTTT,CASSWGTGIHEKLFF
TRBJ2-3,.,TRBV9,.,TGTGCCAGCAGCTTTAGGTCCGAGGGAACGCAGTATTTT,CASSFRSEGTQYF
TRBJ2-1,.,TRBV7-3,TRBD1,TGTGCCAGCAGCTCGCGAGGGGGCGACGAGCAGTTCTTC,CASSSRGGDEQFF
TRBJ1-6,few,TRBV19,TRBD1,TGTGCCAGGGACAGGGTAGATTCACCCCTCCACTTT,CARDRVDSPLHF
TRBJ2-6,few,TRBV27,.,TGTGCCAGCAGTCCGTTTTACACCGTGGAGGGGGCCAACGTCCTGACTTTC,CASSPFYTVEGANVLTF
TRBJ2-7,.,TRBV13,.,TGTGCCAGCAGCTTAGGCCGCAGAGCCTACGAGCAGTACTTC,CASSLGRRAYEQYF
TRBJ2-2,once,TRBV14,.,TGTGCCAGCAGCCAAGAGGGCTGGGGACGTAACGCCGGGGAGCTGTTTTTT,CASSQEGWGRNAGELFF
TRBJ1-1,.,TRBV6-6,.,TGTGCCAGCGGTTACGGGCAGGTGAACACTGAAGCTTTCTTT,CASGYGQVNTEAFF
TRBJ1-2,few,TRBV5-4,.,TGTGCCAGCAGTTCCATGGGTCAGAACTATGGCTACACCTTC,CASSSMGQNYGYTF
TRBJ2-7,.,TRBV27,TRBD1,TGTGCCAGCAGTTCAACAGGGGGACCCCGCTACGAGCAGTACTTC,CASSSTGGPRYEQYF
TRBJ1-2,.,TRBV27,.,TGTGCCAGTCTGGGACCTGGAGGTGGCTACACCTTC,CASLGPGGGYTF
TRBJ2-1,.,TRBV30,.,TGTGCCTGGAGTGTACCCGGGGCCGGTTACAATGAGCAGTTCTTC,CAWSVPGAGYNEQFF
TRBJ2-7,once,TRBV11-1,TRBD1,TGTGCCAGCAGCTTAGCGCCGGGGACAGGGGGCGAGCAGTACTTC,CASSLAPGTGGEQYF
TRBJ1-4,.,TRBV18,.,TGTGCCAGCTCCTCCAATGAAAAACTGTTTTTT,CASSSNEKLFF
TRBJ1-2,once,TRBV21-1,.,TGTGCCAGCAGTTACAGGGGAAGGCTCGACTATGGCTACACCTTC,CASSYRGRLDYGYTF
TRBJ2-5,.,TRBV5-4,TRBD2,TGTGCCAGCAGCTTCGGCGGGGGGCAAGAGACCCAGTACTTC,CASSFGGGQETQYF
TRBJ1-5,.,TRBV18,TRBD1,TGTGCCAGCTCATCGACAGGGAACAATCAGCCCCAGCATTTT,CASSSTGNNQPQHF